One sample yielded the 26 T cell receptor beta chains listed below, sequenced in a study of patients and donors after allogeneic stem cell transplantation. A single record per CDR3 protein comes from TCRdb applying MiXCR to the RT-PCR reads. The table records a few hundred thousand distinct CDR3 sequences, around two fifths of them present only once. Sequencing was performed on blood, either unsorted or a sorted T cell fraction (not recorded which). All receptors come from a human donor who was either an allogeneic HSCT recipient or a stem cell or donor lymphocyte infusion donor (not recorded which). It is not recorded whose cells these are; they may come from a transplant donor.

The chain uses TRBV5-1 and TRBJ2-3; tentatively, D is TRBD1 (6 bases). The CDR3 runs to 15 residues. Trimming removed 4 bases from V and 0 bases from J, with 12 bases in between. Germline V gene sequence: CDR1 SGHRS, CDR2 YFSETQ. CDR3 loop: CASSTPTGSTDTQYF. As DNA, the CDR3 is TGCGCCAGCAGCACCCCGACAGGAAGCACAGATACGCAGTATTTT. Based on the CDR3 plus reference TRBV5-1 and TRBJ2-3, the full variable domain is KAGVTQTPRYLIKTRGQQVTLSCSPISGHRSVSWYQQTPGQGLQFLFEYFSETQRNKGNFPGRFSGRQFSNSRSEMNVSTLELGDSALYLCASSTPTGSTDTQYFGPGTRLTVL.

The chain carries TRBV20-1 and TRBJ1-5, with 10 bases identical to TRBD1. Trimming at V came to 5 bases and at J to 2 bases, leaving 3 bases not matched to a gene. CDR3 length: 14 residues. Per the germline V gene, CDR1 is DFQATT and CDR2 is SNEGSKA (reference sequence). DNA for the CDR3: TGCAGTGCTCCGACAGGGGGCGGCAATCAGCCCCAGCATTTT. This gives the protein CSAPTGGGNQPQHF.

V and J are TRBV3-1 and TRBJ1-1, with D possibly TRBD1 on 6 matching bases. Trimming stripped 0 bases from V and 0 bases from J, with 14 bases between. There are 17 residues in the CDR3. Per germline, CDR1 LGHDT and CDR2 YNNKEL (reference sequence). CDR3 sequence (DNA): TGTGCCAGCAGCCAAGATAAGAGGGGGAGGATGAACACTGAAGCTTTCTTT. Its translation: CASSQDKRGRMNTEAFF.

CDR3 sequence: CAIRSGGPQETQYF. The DNA of the CDR3 is TGTGCCATCAGGAGCGGGGGGCCGCAAGAGACCCAGTACTTC. The genes are TRBV10-3 and TRBJ2-5; TRBD2 aligns across 9 bases. The V gene's germline CDR1 is ENHRY and CDR2 SYGVKD. This CDR3 is built from 14 residues. The junction had 4 bases not matched to a gene; V was cut back by 6 bases and J by 2 bases.

The chain uses TRBV7-6 and TRBJ2-2; no reliable D call. The CDR3 consists of 15 residues. Trimming removed 2 bases at V and 3 bases at J, with 10 bases between. Germline V gene lookup returns CDR1 SGHVS and CDR2 FNYEAQ. CDR3 coding DNA: TGTGCCAGCAGCTTACGCGGATCTGACACCGGGGAGCTGTTTTTT. Translation: CASSLRGSDTGELFF.

The chain links TRBV4-1 to TRBJ2-1; D not resolved. The germline V gene encodes CDR1 MGHRA and CDR2 YSYEKL. V gave up 2 bases and J gave up 4 bases, with 18 bases separating them. The CDR3 has 17 residues. The DNA of the CDR3 is TGCGCCAGCAGCCAACCCAGTTTAACCGACCTTTACAATGAGCAGTTCTTC. Its translation is CASSQPSLTDLYNEQFF.

The chain couples TRBV29-1 to TRBJ1-5; possibly TRBD1 for D (6 bases). The CDR3 totals 13 residues. Germline assignment: CDR1 SQVTM and CDR2 ANQGSEA. Between the trimmed V and J ends, which lost 6 bases and 4 bases, there was a span of 13 bases. The CDR3 region is CSVTNDRNQPQHF. CDR3 bases: TGCAGCGTCACCAATGACAGGAATCAGCCCCAGCATTTT.

The V and J genes are TRBV15 and TRBJ2-1, with D unclear. This CDR3 is 14 amino acids long. Per germline, CDR1 LNHNV and CDR2 YYDKDF (reference sequence). V was clipped by 0 bases and J by 6 bases, with 9 bases between them. The CDR3 reads CATSRDRQPNEQFF. CDR3 bases: TGTGCCACCAGCAGAGATCGGCAACCCAATGAGCAGTTCTTC.

This clonotype was detected a few times. This sequence joins TRBV10-3 and TRBJ2-3; the match to TRBD2 covers 12 bases. This CDR3 region has 19 residues. V was clipped by 4 bases and J by 0 bases; unmatched bases: 11. Germline V gene lookup returns CDR1 ENHRY and CDR2 SYGVKD. CDR3 loop: CAISVPSGGAIHSTDTQYF. Here the CDR3 DNA reads TGTGCCATCAGTGTGCCTAGCGGGGGGGCGATCCATAGCACAGATACGCAGTATTTT.

This clonotype was counted at least ten times. This chain connects TRBV29-1 to TRBJ1-4; a weak D match, TRBD1 (5 bases). V lost 6 bases to trimming and J lost 8 bases, with 13 bases between them. This CDR3 contains 12 residues. Germline CDR1 and CDR2: SQVTM and ANQGSEA. CDR3 bases: TGCAGCGTCTCTCACCGGGGGGAAAAACTGTTTTTT. This translates into CSVSHRGEKLFF. The entire variable domain, with the rest obtained from reference TRBV29-1 and TRBJ1-4, is as follows: SAVISQKPSRDICQRGTSLTIQCQVDSQVTMMFWYRQQPGQSLTLIATANQGSEATYESGFVIDKFPISRPNLTFSTLTVSNMSPEDSSIYLCSVSHRGEKLFFGSGTQLSVL.

J is TRBJ1-5 and V is TRBV12-3 or TRBV12-4, with TRBD1 as a possible D gene (5 bases). Trimming left V 3 bases short and J 6 bases short, with 12 bases between. There are 14 residues in the CDR3. The CDR3 DNA reads as TGTGCCAGCAGTTTTTCGGGGGTGTCTCAGCCCCAGCATTTT. This translates into CASSFSGVSQPQHF.

The table lists this clonotype with a few counts. The chain carries TRBV29-1 and TRBJ2-7, with 7 bases fitting TRBD1. Germline CDR1 reads SQVTM; CDR2 reads ANQGSEA. The CDR3 extends over 12 amino acids. J lost 5 bases, V lost 7 bases, and 8 bases had no gene match. CDR3 amino acids: CSAWRQGDEQYF. CDR3 nucleotides: TGCAGCGCCTGGAGACAGGGTGACGAGCAGTACTTC.

In nucleotides, the CDR3 is TGTGCCAGCAGTACCGGACCACCAGGGACCCAGTACTTC. This gives the protein CASSTGPPGTQYF. The genes are TRBV2 and TRBJ2-5; no reliable D call. V dropped 5 bases and J dropped 7 bases, with 14 bases sitting between them. Looked up from germline, CDR1 is SNHLY and CDR2 is FYNNEI. The CDR3 totals 13 residues.

V gene TRBV20-1 combines with J gene TRBJ1-1; no clear D gene. The V gene lost 5 bases and the J gene lost 1 base, with 17 bases spanning the gap. Germline values: CDR1 DFQATT, CDR2 SNEGSKA (reference sequence). CDR3 length: 15 residues. The CDR3 reads CSAPLGRPWNTEAFF. The CDR3 region has the DNA TGCAGTGCTCCGCTTGGGAGGCCTTGGAACACTGAAGCTTTCTTT.

This rearrangement joins TRBV5-1 to TRBJ1-1, with no clear D. There are 15 residues in the CDR3. The germline V gene encodes CDR1 SGHRS and CDR2 YFSETQ. Trimming removed 1 base at V and 5 bases at J, with 15 bases between. The CDR3 DNA reads TGCGCCAGCAGCTTGAGGGAAGGGCCCAAGACTGAAGCTTTCTTT. Protein sequence: CASSLREGPKTEAFF. Supplemented by reference TRBV5-1 and TRBJ1-1, the full variable domain reads KAGVTQTPRYLIKTRGQQVTLSCSPISGHRSVSWYQQTPGQGLQFLFEYFSETQRNKGNFPGRFSGRQFSNSRSEMNVSTLELGDSALYLCASSLREGPKTEAFFGQGTRLTVV.

This chain connects TRBV9 to TRBJ2-1; D is undetermined. From germline, CDR1 is SGDLS and CDR2 YYNGEE. The CDR3 sequence is 14 residues long. The V and J ends lost 4 bases and 5 bases respectively, with 13 bases between them. The CDR3 sequence is CASSHRRVDNEQFF. The CDR3 coding sequence is TGTGCCAGCAGCCACCGGAGAGTGGACAATGAGCAGTTCTTC.

The chain combines TRBV24-1 with TRBJ2-3; possible D gene TRBD1, 5 bases. Germline-derived CDR1 and CDR2 are KGHDR and SFDVKD. The CDR3 runs to 15 residues. V was pared by 5 bases and J by 1 base, with 12 bases between. The CDR3 sequence: CATSVWQGGTDTQYF. The CDR3 DNA is TGTGCCACCAGTGTGTGGCAGGGCGGCACAGATACGCAGTATTTT.

The genes are TRBV5-5 and TRBJ2-2; 8 nucleotides agree with TRBD1. The V and J ends lost 1 base and 6 bases, in that order; junction bases with no gene match: 8. There are 16 residues in the CDR3. CDR1 is SGHKS, CDR2 YYEKEE, per germline (reference sequence). The chain's CDR3 is CASSLQGAQNSGELFF. DNA of the CDR3: TGTGCCAGCAGCTTGCAGGGGGCGCAAAATTCCGGGGAGCTGTTTTTT.

The chain links TRBV7-2 to TRBJ1-4, with D perhaps matching TRBD1 (5 bases). With 0 bases removed from V and 0 bases from J, the gap between germline ends came to 8 bases. This CDR3 contains 16 residues. Germline V gene sequence: CDR1 SGHTA, CDR2 FQGNSA. The CDR3 nucleotides are TGTGCCAGCAGCTTAGCGGGGGGTGCAACTAATGAAAAACTGTTTTTT. This translates into CASSLAGGATNEKLFF. The whole variable domain, remainder taken from reference TRBV7-2 and TRBJ1-4, is GAGVSQSPSNKVTEKGKDVELRCDPISGHTALYWYRQSLGQGLEFLIYFQGNSAPDKSGLPSDRFSAERTGGSVSTLTIQRTQQEDSAVYLCASSLAGGATNEKLFFGSGTQLSVL.

The rearrangement uses TRBV5-1 and TRBJ2-7, with a possible D match to TRBD2 (5 bases). Germline-derived CDR1 and CDR2 are SGHRS and YFSETQ. This CDR3 is 16 amino acids long. Trimming removed 0 bases from V and 4 bases from J, with 17 bases in between. The CDR3 nucleotides are TGCGCCAGCAGCTTGGAGGGTTCGGACTTAGCATACGAGCAGTACTTC. Its translation is CASSLEGSDLAYEQYF.

DNA for the CDR3: TGTGCCAGCAGTCACAGGGAGTCCTACGAGCAGTACTTC. Its protein is CASSHRESYEQYF. The chain is built from TRBV6-2 or TRBV6-3 and TRBJ2-7, with D possibly TRBD1 on 6 matching bases. The CDR3 spans 13 residues. Germline CDR1 and CDR2: MNHEY and SVGEGT. The V gene lost 5 bases and the J gene lost 1 base, with 9 bases spanning the gap.

The chain employs TRBV5-1 and TRBJ2-1; D gene unclear. CDR3 size: 15 residues. Trimming left V 0 bases short and J 5 bases short, with 12 bases between. CDR1 is SGHRS, CDR2 YFSETQ, per germline. CDR3: CASSLEDPGDNEQFF. The CDR3 DNA reads as TGCGCCAGCAGCTTGGAAGACCCTGGGGACAATGAGCAGTTCTTC.

The V call is TRBV3-1, the J call TRBJ2-7; D call uncertain. Germline lookup yields CDR1 LGHDT and CDR2 YNNKEL (reference sequence). CDR3 length: 13 amino acids. V was pared by 0 bases and J by 3 bases, with 6 bases between. The CDR3 region has the DNA TGTGCCAGCAGCCAAGACCCCCGCTACGAGCAGTACTTC. This encodes CASSQDPRYEQYF.

This clonotype was observed a single time. V and J are TRBV20-1 and TRBJ1-6, with D possibly being TRBD1 (6 bases). V lost 3 bases and J lost 7, with 13 bases in between. There are 14 residues in the CDR3. CDR1 and CDR2 from the germline V gene are DFQATT and SNEGSKA (reference sequence). CDR3 loop: CSARKEGGNSPLHF. CDR3 nucleotide sequence: TGCAGTGCTAGGAAAGAGGGGGGCAATTCACCCCTCCACTTT.

The CDR3 loop reads CATNPFRDRRNTEAFF. CDR3 DNA sequence: TGTGCCACCAACCCCTTCCGGGACAGGCGGAACACTGAAGCTTTCTTT. The rearrangement joins TRBV24-1 to TRBJ1-1, with 8 bases that match TRBD1. Germline CDR1 is KGHDR and CDR2 is SFDVKD. The CDR3 spans 16 residues. The V and J ends lost 8 bases and 1 base, in that order; junction bases with no gene match: 11.

This clonotype was detected only once. This rearrangement joins TRBV6-6 to TRBJ2-5; D is uncertain. The CDR3 is made up of 12 amino acids. Germline V gene sequence: CDR1 MNHNY, CDR2 SVGAGI (reference sequence). V was shortened by 4 bases and J by 2 bases, with 5 bases between the two germline ends. The CDR3 protein is CASSSPQETQYF. CDR3 nucleotides: TGTGCCAGCAGTTCTCCACAAGAGACCCAGTACTTC.